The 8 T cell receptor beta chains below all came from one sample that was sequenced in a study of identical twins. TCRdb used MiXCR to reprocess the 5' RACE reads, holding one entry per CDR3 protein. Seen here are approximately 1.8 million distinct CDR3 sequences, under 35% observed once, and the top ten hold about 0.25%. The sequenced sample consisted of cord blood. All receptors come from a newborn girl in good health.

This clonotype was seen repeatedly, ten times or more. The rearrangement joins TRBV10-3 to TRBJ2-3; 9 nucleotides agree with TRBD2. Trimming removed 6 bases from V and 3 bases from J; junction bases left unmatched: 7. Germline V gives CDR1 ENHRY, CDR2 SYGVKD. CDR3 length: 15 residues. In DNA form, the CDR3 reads TGTGCCATCAGGCCTGTAGCGGGGGAGACAGATACGCAGTATTTT. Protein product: CAIRPVAGETDTQYF.

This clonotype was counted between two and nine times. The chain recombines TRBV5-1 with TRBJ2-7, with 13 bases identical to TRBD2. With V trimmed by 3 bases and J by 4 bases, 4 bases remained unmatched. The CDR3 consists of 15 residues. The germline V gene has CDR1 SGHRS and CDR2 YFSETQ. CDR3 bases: TGCGCCAGCAGCTCGGGACTAGCGGGAAAATACGAGCAGTACTTC. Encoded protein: CASSSGLAGKYEQYF. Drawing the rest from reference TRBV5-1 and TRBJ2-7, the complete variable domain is KAGVTQTPRYLIKTRGQQVTLSCSPISGHRSVSWYQQTPGQGLQFLFEYFSETQRNKGNFPGRFSGRQFSNSRSEMNVSTLELGDSALYLCASSSGLAGKYEQYFGPGTRLTVT.

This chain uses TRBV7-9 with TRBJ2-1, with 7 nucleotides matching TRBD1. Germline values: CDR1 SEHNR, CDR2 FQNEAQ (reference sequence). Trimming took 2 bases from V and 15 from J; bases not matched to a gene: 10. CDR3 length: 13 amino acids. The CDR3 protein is CASSLLSNRGGFF. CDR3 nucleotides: TGTGCCAGCAGCTTACTATCTAACAGGGGCGGGTTCTTC.

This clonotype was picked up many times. CDR3 residues: CASRMGEQYF. CDR3 coding DNA: TGTGCCAGCCGCATGGGTGAGCAGTACTTC. The chain recombines TRBV2 with TRBJ2-7; D ambiguous. The CDR3 runs to 10 residues. In germline, CDR1 is SNHLY, CDR2 FYNNEI. The ends were cut back, 8 bases at V and 7 bases at J, with 9 bases in the middle.

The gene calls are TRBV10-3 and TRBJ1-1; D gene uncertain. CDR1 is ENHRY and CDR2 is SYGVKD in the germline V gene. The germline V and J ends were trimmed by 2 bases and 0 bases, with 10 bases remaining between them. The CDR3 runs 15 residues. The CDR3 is CAISEPGSMNTEAFF. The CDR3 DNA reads TGTGCCATCAGTGAGCCGGGGTCCATGAACACTGAAGCTTTCTTT.

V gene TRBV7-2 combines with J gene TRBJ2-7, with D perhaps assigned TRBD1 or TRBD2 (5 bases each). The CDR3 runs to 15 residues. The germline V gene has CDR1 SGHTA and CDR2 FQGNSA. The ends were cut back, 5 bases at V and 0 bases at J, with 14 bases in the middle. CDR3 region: CASSRGPMNSYEQYF. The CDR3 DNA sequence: TGTGCCAGCAGCCGGGGACCTATGAACTCCTACGAGCAGTACTTC.

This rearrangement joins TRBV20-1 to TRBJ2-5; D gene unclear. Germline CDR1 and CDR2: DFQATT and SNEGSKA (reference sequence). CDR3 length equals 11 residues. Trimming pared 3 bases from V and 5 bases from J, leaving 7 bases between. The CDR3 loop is CSASGSETQYF. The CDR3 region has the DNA TGCAGTGCTAGTGGTTCGGAGACCCAGTACTTC.

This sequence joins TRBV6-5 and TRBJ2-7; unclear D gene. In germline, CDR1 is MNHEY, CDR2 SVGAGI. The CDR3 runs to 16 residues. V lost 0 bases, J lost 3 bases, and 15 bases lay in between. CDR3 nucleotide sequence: TGTGCCAGCAGTTACTCCAGGTCCGGGCCCGTCTACGAGCAGTACTTC. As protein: CASSYSRSGPVYEQYF.